This T cell receptor (beta chain) was captured by sequencing in a study of radiotherapy plus CTLA-4 blockade in lung cancer. Study summary: 15% to 20% of patients responded objectively, and 25% to 40% achieved disease control. Overall study results and limits: Tumor-derived TCR clones expanded in blood after radiotherapy plus ipilimumab.

Chemo-refractory metastatic non-small-cell lung cancer patients received focal radiation with ipilimumab CTLA-4 blockade. CDR3 size: 18 residues. With V trimmed by 5 bases and J by 5 bases, 15 bases remained unmatched. CDR1 and CDR2 (germline): MGHRA, YSYEKL. Produced via immunoSEQ multiplex PCR; TCRdb's table is partial and in-frame only. The table shows some 73,000 clones, with 60% to 85% occurring only once. Concerning this clone: As yet, its antigen is unknown.

This TCR derives from a human donor with non-small cell lung cancer whose response to radiotherapy plus ipilimumab could not be evaluated. Some clones in this sample may be carry-over from other donors' samples. The gene calls are TRBV4-1 and TRBJ2-5, with 12 bases that match TRBD2. This specimen consisted of peripheral blood, obtained from a patient treated with radiotherapy plus ipilimumab. CDR3 residues: CASSLNSLLAGGWETQYF. For the CDR3, the DNA is TGCGCCAGCAGCTTAAACTCCTTACTAGCGGGGGGATGGGAGACCCAGTACTTC.